Listed below are T cell receptor beta chains from one sample, sequenced in a study of blood T cell repertoires in COVID-19. Measured with immunoSEQ multiplex PCR; TCRdb has only the in-frame clones, and not every one. This sample has 200,000 or so clones, with 88% found just once. Sequenced material: PBMCs or T cells enriched from blood (not recorded which). These receptors were obtained from a woman in her 30s who had recovered from COVID-19. Each CDR3 is given with its conserved first and last residue. The order of the fields is clone size, D gene, V gene, J gene, CDR3 length, CDR3 DNA, CDR3 protein. A D gene is named only where the DNA matches it firmly. Rows may omit the clone size; those that give it use once, few, many or a size class.

NA	NA	TRBV6-1	TRBJ1-2	16	TGTGCCAGCAGTGAAGCGCCTCGGGGTTTAGGCTATGGCTACACCTTC	CASSEAPRGLGYGYTF
NA	TRBD1	TRBV7-2	TRBJ1-5	14	TGTGCCAGCAGCGCTTTCCAGGGGGTTCAGCCCCAGCATTTT	CASSAFQGVQPQHF
NA	TRBD1	TRBV6-4	TRBJ2-1	14	TGTGCCAGCAGTGCCGGGACAGGGAACAATGAGCAGTTCTTC	CASSAGTGNNEQFF
NA	TRBD1	TRBV29-1	TRBJ1-2	12	TGCAGCGTTGGGACAGGGGCCATTGGCTACACCTTC	CSVGTGAIGYTF
once	NA	TRBV7-2	TRBJ2-6	17	TGTGCCAGCAGCTTGACAGCTACTACCTCTGGGGCCAACGTCCTGACTTTC	CASSLTATTSGANVLTF
NA	NA	TRBV18	TRBJ2-5	15	TGTGCCAGCTCTCCGTCCTGGGGGGACCAAGAGACCCAGTACTTC	CASSPSWGDQETQYF
many	NA	TRBV3-1/TRBV3-2	TRBJ1-4	15	TGTGCCAGCAGCCAATTCCTTTCAACTAATGAAAAACTGTTTTTT	CASSQFLSTNEKLFF
NA	NA	TRBV9	TRBJ2-1	15	TGTGCCAGCAGCGTTCTGGATAGCGGATACAATGAGCAGTTCTTC	CASSVLDSGYNEQFF
NA	NA	TRBV7-2	TRBJ1-2	14	TGTGCCAGCAGCTTCCCCGGACGGGGCTATGGCTACACCTTC	CASSFPGRGYGYTF
NA	NA	TRBV19	TRBJ2-5	15	TGTGCCAGTACTTCCTCCGGGAGAGGGCAAGAGACCCAGTACTTC	CASTSSGRGQETQYF
NA	NA	TRBV11-2	TRBJ2-5	15	TGTGCCAGCAGCTTCAACTCTCCTGATCAAGAGACCCAGTACTTC	CASSFNSPDQETQYF
NA	NA	TRBV15	TRBJ1-4	17	TGTGCCACCAGCAGAGATAAGGCAGGGGATCTCACAAGCAAACTGTTTTTT	CATSRDKAGDLTSKLFF
once	NA	TRBV7-9	TRBJ1-1	14	TGTGCCAGCAGCTTAGTGGGGGTGCGGGGTGAAGCTTTCTTT	CASSLVGVRGEAFF
NA	TRBD2	TRBV11-2	TRBJ2-1	15	TGTGCCAGCAGCTTTTCTAGCGGGGCAATGAATGAGCAGTTCTTC	CASSFSSGAMNEQFF
NA	NA	TRBV9	TRBJ2-3	15	TGTGCCAGCAGCCAACACGGGGGGCAGGCAGATACGCAGTATTTT	CASSQHGGQADTQYF
NA	NA	TRBV19	TRBJ2-3	16	TGTGCCAGTCGGCCCCCGGGGTCCTCCTTCACAGATACGCAGTATTTT	CASRPPGSSFTDTQYF
NA	TRBD2	TRBV7-3	TRBJ2-2	15	TGTGCCAGCAGCTTAGGCGGGGGACACACCGGGGAGCTGTTTTTT	CASSLGGGHTGELFF